Below are 7 T cell receptor beta chains sequenced from a single sample in a study of cytomegalovirus exposure and HLA in healthy donors. Both 60 Vbeta primers and 13 Jbeta primers went into the PCR. Only in-frame clones appear in the TCRdb table, and some are missing; sequencing was by immunoSEQ multiplex PCR. Among around 150,000 clones listed, 65% to 85% were seen once. Sequences were obtained from PBMCs. The receptors come from a woman between 50 and 59 years old in good health and CMV-seropositive.

This clone was detected only a few times. This chain uses TRBV5-6 with TRBJ1-4; 7 positions agree with TRBD1. V lost 3 bases to trimming and J lost 2 bases; unmatched junction nucleotides: 4. CDR1 is SGHDT and CDR2 is YYEEEE in the germline V gene. This CDR3 is built from 15 residues. Here the CDR3 reads CASSSATGTNEKLFF. Here the CDR3 DNA reads TGTGCCAGCAGCTCAGCGACAGGGACTAATGAAAAACTGTTTTTT.

The chain carries TRBV27 and TRBJ2-7; 11 bases match TRBD1. Germline V gene data show CDR1 as MNHEY and CDR2 as SMNVEV (reference sequence). Trimming cost V 5 bases and J 4 bases; bases outside gene matches: 4. The CDR3 loop spans 14 amino acids. Here the CDR3 DNA reads TGTGCCAGCAGTATGGGACAGGGGGTTTACGAGCAGTACTTC. Protein: CASSMGQGVYEQYF.

This clone came up once. J is TRBJ2-5 and V is TRBV6-5; 7 positions agree with TRBD2. CDR1 is MNHEY and CDR2 is SVGAGI in the germline V gene. V dropped 0 bases and J dropped 2; count of bases not matched to a gene: 6. The CDR3 spans 16 residues. The CDR3 coding sequence is TGTGCCAGCAGTTACTCCGCGGGAGAAGGACAAGAGACCCAGTACTTC. It specifies CASSYSAGEGQETQYF.

V gene TRBV29-1 combines with J gene TRBJ1-5; no clear D gene. CDR1 SQVTM and CDR2 ANQGSEA come from the germline V gene. CDR3 size: 11 residues. Trimming shortened V by 5 bases and J by 11 bases, and 13 bases separated the two germline ends. CDR3 DNA sequence: TGCAGCGTTTCTCAGTCCGGGGCCCAGCATTTT. Amino acid sequence: CSVSQSGAQHF.

The count of this clone is one. V is TRBV6-1 and J is TRBJ2-4; D call uncertain. The germline gives CDR1 MNHNS, CDR2 SASEGT. Trimming removed 2 bases from V and 0 bases from J, with 5 bases in between. The CDR3 covers 14 residues. CDR3 residues: CASSESVAKNIQYF. CDR3 DNA: TGTGCCAGCAGTGAATCCGTAGCCAAAAACATTCAGTACTTC.

This clone was counted only a few times. The chain joins TRBV10-3 to TRBJ2-1; possibly TRBD2 for D (5 bases). Germline V lookup: CDR1 ENHRY, CDR2 SYGVKD. CDR3 length: 16 residues. V was pared by 0 bases and J by 3 bases, with 12 bases between. The CDR3 sequence is CAISESIGINYNEQFF. As DNA, the CDR3 is TGTGCCATCAGTGAGTCGATCGGGATAAACTACAATGAGCAGTTCTTC.

The chain is built from TRBV27 and TRBJ1-6; TRBD1 matches at 9 bases. The J segment lost 6 bases and the V segment lost 4 bases, leaving 7 bases of the junction unmatched. The CDR3 runs 16 residues. Germline V CDR1 and CDR2: MNHEY, SMNVEV (reference sequence). For the CDR3, the DNA is TGTGCCAGCAGTTACACCGGGACAGGGCGTAATTCACCCCTCCACTTT. Translating it yields CASSYTGTGRNSPLHF.